The sequence of this TCR beta chain was determined in a study of blood T cell repertoires in COVID-19. About the research overall: PBMCs, B-cell-depleted T cells, or T cells provided the cDNA or gDNA that made up the material.

Original processing methods: Reference gene primer amplification in the assay estimated nucleated cell counts. Data came from immunoSEQ multiplex PCR; TCRdb stores just in-frame clones and leaves some out. Clone size and the V and J calls come from that table; the DNA yielded D and trimming. The sample records roughly 60,000 clones, around 87% being singletons. The J segment lost 7 bases and the V segment lost 0 bases, leaving 3 bases of the junction unmatched. The V gene's germline CDR1 is GTSNPN and CDR2 SVGIG (reference sequence). The CDR3 length is 14 residues. The V and J genes are TRBV30 and TRBJ1-6; 7 bases agree with TRBD1. Source material: peripheral blood. The source is a human donor in a cohort sampled during active COVID-19. This CDR3 reads CAWSVRGRNSPLHF. The CDR3 region has the DNA TGTGCCTGGAGTGTAAGGGGGCGAAATTCACCCCTCCACTTT.